These 29 T cell receptor beta chains share one sample of origin, sequenced in a study of Ad26.COV2.S vaccination and SARS-CoV-2 variants. TCRdb's table, derived via immunoSEQ multiplex PCR, lists solely in-frame clones and lacks some. The profile shows 450,000 to 550,000 clones, roughly 87% of them singletons. The treatment here: around 19 received Ad26.COV2.S at low or high dose, single or two shots; roughly five received placebo; per-sample allocation not given. Samples analyzed were those drawn on day 63 after the first vaccine or placebo injection. The source material was peripheral blood, sampled in a trial of Ad26.COV2.S vaccine versus placebo. These receptors were taken from a person between 18 and 65 years old who received the Ad26.COV2.S COVID-19 vaccine or a placebo.

V usage is TRBV15 and J usage is TRBJ2-1, with a possible D match to TRBD1 (6 bases). This CDR3 has 13 amino acids. With 1 base removed from V and 7 bases from J, the gap between germline ends came to 8 bases. Germline V CDR1 and CDR2: LNHNV, YYDKDF (reference sequence). The chain's CDR3 is CATSRGGTNEQFF. DNA of the CDR3: TGTGCCACCAGCAGAGGTGGGACAAATGAGCAGTTCTTC.

The rearrangement links TRBV7-2 to TRBJ1-2; tentative D call: TRBD1 (5 bases). Per the germline V gene, CDR1 is SGHTA and CDR2 is FQGNSA. The CDR3 totals 13 residues. Trimming pared 5 bases from V and 3 bases from J, leaving 10 bases between. This CDR3 is CASSLTTDYGYTF. The CDR3 coding sequence is TGTGCCAGCAGCCTCACGACAGACTATGGCTACACCTTC.

The rearrangement links TRBV3-1 (or the pseudogene TRBV3-2) to TRBJ1-1; D is uncertain. The CDR3 extends over 17 amino acids. The V end was cut by 0 bases, the J end by 7 bases, with 21 bases between. Germline V gene lookup returns CDR1 LGHDT and CDR2 YNNKEL (reference sequence). The CDR3 loop is CASSQDGETDLASEAFF. CDR3 bases: TGTGCCAGCAGCCAAGATGGGGAGACCGACCTCGCTAGTGAAGCTTTCTTT.

The genes are TRBV5-1 and TRBJ1-2; D may be TRBD1 (5 bases). V lost 1 base, J lost 4 bases, and 11 bases lay in between. Germline V gene data show CDR1 as SGHRS and CDR2 as YFSETQ. The CDR3 sequence is 14 residues long. This CDR3 reads CASSLLGGGYGYTF. DNA of the CDR3: TGCGCCAGCAGCTTGCTGGGGGGAGGCTATGGCTACACCTTC.

The CDR3, as DNA: TGTGCCAGTAGGTTGAGCGGGAGGTGGGAATCTGGGCAGTTCTTC. Its translation: CASRLSGRWESGQFF. The V gene is TRBV19, the J gene TRBJ2-1; 9 bases are a match to TRBD2. This CDR3 region has 15 residues. CDR1 is LNHDA and CDR2 is SQIVND in the germline V gene (reference sequence). The ends lost 6 bases at V and 12 bases at J; junction bases unmatched: 15.

The chain has TRBV7-3 and TRBJ2-5; 7 bases are shared with TRBD2. Germline loops: CDR1 SGHTA, CDR2 FQGTGA. V gave up 2 bases and J gave up 3 bases; unmatched junction bases: 3. The length of the CDR3 is 14 residues. The CDR3 coding sequence is TGTGCCAGCAGCTTAGGGACTACTAAAGAGACCCAGTACTTC. Its translation is CASSLGTTKETQYF. Full variable domain (remainder filled in from reference TRBV7-3 and TRBJ2-5): GAGVSQTPSNKVTEKGKYVELRCDPISGHTALYWYRQSLGQGPEFLIYFQGTGAADDSGLPNDRFFAVRPEGSVSTLKIQRTERGDSAVYLCASSLGTTKETQYFGPGTRLLVL.

This chain links TRBV28 with TRBJ2-3; 13 nucleotides match TRBD2. Germline V gene sequence: CDR1 MDHEN, CDR2 SYDVKM. The V gene end was trimmed by 3 bases and the J gene end by 8 bases; junction bases not matched to a gene: 5. There are 15 residues in the CDR3. In nucleotides, the CDR3 is TGTGCCAGCAGTTTGAGACTAGCGGGGGGACTTACGCAGTATTTT. This codes for CASSLRLAGGLTQYF. Based on the CDR3 plus reference TRBV28 and TRBJ2-3, the full variable domain is DVKVTQSSRYLVKRTGEKVFLECVQDMDHENMFWYRQDPGLGLRLIYFSYDVKMKEKGDIPEGYSVSREKKERFSLILESASTNQTSMYLCASSLRLAGGLTQYFGPGTRLTVL.

To note about this clone: Other DNA variants within this sample encode the same CDR3. The chain uses TRBV3-1 (or the pseudogene TRBV3-2) and TRBJ2-3, with 7 bases that match TRBD2. V dropped 2 bases and J dropped 2; count of bases not matched to a gene: 4. The CDR3 length is 15 residues. CDR1 and CDR2 (germline): LGHDT, YNNKEL (reference sequence). The CDR3 spells CASSQRGVSTDTQYF. The CDR3 DNA reads as TGTGCCAGCAGCCAACGGGGGGTTTCCACAGATACGCAGTATTTT.

The rearrangement uses TRBV2 and TRBJ2-1; D call uncertain. The V and J ends lost 8 bases and 0 bases respectively, with 8 bases between them. Germline V gene lookup returns CDR1 SNHLY and CDR2 FYNNEI. The CDR3 spans 13 residues. CDR3 region: CASSSSSYNEQFF. Written as DNA, the CDR3 is TGTGCCAGCTCCTCGAGCTCCTACAATGAGCAGTTCTTC.

V is TRBV7-9 and J is TRBJ2-5; tentative D call: TRBD2 (5 bases). This CDR3 comprises 15 residues. Trimming stripped 6 bases from V and 1 base from J, with 15 bases between. Germline CDR1 is SEHNR and CDR2 is FQNEAQ (reference sequence). CDR3: CASRAWASTQETQYF. CDR3 DNA sequence: TGTGCCAGCAGAGCATGGGCTAGCACCCAAGAGACCCAGTACTTC.

The chain carries TRBV16 and TRBJ2-7; D remains unclear. CDR1 and CDR2 from the germline V gene are KGHSY and FQNENV. This CDR3 has 11 amino acids. The V gene lost 4 bases and the J gene lost 1 base, with 2 bases spanning the gap. The CDR3 protein is CASSPSYEQYF. The CDR3 nucleotides read TGTGCCAGCAGCCCTTCCTACGAGCAGTACTTC. The whole variable domain, filled in from reference TRBV16 and TRBJ2-7, reads GEEVAQTPKHLVRGEGQKAKLYCAPIKGHSYVFWYQQVLKNEFKFLISFQNENVFDETGMPKERFSAKCLPNSPCSLEIQATKLEDSAVYFCASSPSYEQYFGPGTRLTVT.

V gene TRBV28 combines with J gene TRBJ1-1; 9 nucleotides match TRBD1. Losses at the gene ends were 5 bases for V and 11 bases for J; bases not matched to a gene: 6. The CDR3 totals 12 residues. Germline CDR1 reads MDHEN; CDR2 reads SYDVKM. The CDR3 DNA reads TGTGCCAGCAGTCCGAGGACAGGGGCTGCTTTCTTT. This encodes CASSPRTGAAFF.

This clone was seen once. This chain joins TRBV9 and TRBJ2-2; maybe TRBD1 (6 bases). The ends were cut back, 0 bases at V and 0 bases at J, with 12 bases in the middle. Germline values: CDR1 SGDLS, CDR2 YYNGEE. The CDR3 consists of 17 residues. CDR3 sequence reads: CASSVATGQANTGELFF. CDR3 coding DNA: TGTGCCAGCAGCGTAGCGACAGGCCAGGCGAACACCGGGGAGCTGTTTTTT.

The V and J genes are TRBV27 and TRBJ2-7; TRBD2 might be the D (6 bases). V gave up 5 bases and J gave up 2 bases, with 22 bases separating them. The CDR3 is 17 residues long. Germline CDR1 is MNHEY and CDR2 is SMNVEV (reference sequence). CDR3 residues: CASSPSGGEFLTYEQYV. CDR3 DNA: TGTGCCAGCAGTCCCTCCGGGGGAGAGTTTTTAACCTACGAGCAGTACGTC.

The V gene is TRBV13, the J gene TRBJ1-4, with D unresolved. The CDR3 is 15 amino acids. Germline-derived CDR1 and CDR2 are PRHDT and FYEKMQ (reference sequence). V lost 2 bases and J 5 bases, leaving 12 bases between the germline ends. CDR3 amino acids: CASSLSGGLNEKLFF. As DNA, the CDR3 is TGTGCCAGCAGCTTAAGCGGAGGGCTGAATGAAAAACTGTTTTTT.

V usage is TRBV7-8 and J usage is TRBJ1-3, with 8 bases fitting TRBD1. In germline, CDR1 is SGHVS, CDR2 FQNEAQ. This CDR3 is built from 13 residues. Unmatched junction bases numbered 7, after V lost 5 bases and J lost 10 bases. CDR3 in DNA: TGTGCCAGCAGCGCGGACAGGGACTCTACCATATATTTT. It specifies CASSADRDSTIYF.

V and J are TRBV6-2 or TRBV6-3 and TRBJ1-1; weak D call: TRBD1 (6 bases). Trimming pared 0 bases from V and 0 bases from J, leaving 11 bases between. The germline CDR1 and CDR2 sequences are MNHEY and SVGEGT. The length of the CDR3 is 16 residues. The CDR3 is CASSYSPRTVNTEAFF. The CDR3 region has the DNA TGTGCCAGCAGTTACTCCCCTAGGACAGTGAACACTGAAGCTTTCTTT.

CDR3 loop: CASSLSGGGFFRELFF. The CDR3 nucleotides are TGTGCCAGCAGCTTGAGTGGCGGGGGTTTCTTCCGGGAGCTGTTTTTT. This chain uses TRBV5-6 with TRBJ2-2; 7 bases match TRBD2. V shed 1 base, J shed 9 bases, and the junction held 12 bases outside the gene matches. The CDR3 is 16 residues long. Germline V gene data show CDR1 as SGHDT and CDR2 as YYEEEE.

The chain combines TRBV5-6 with TRBJ1-6; D not resolved. V was pared by 0 bases and J by 7 bases, with 8 bases between. Germline CDR1 and CDR2: SGHDT and YYEEEE. The CDR3 runs to 14 residues. The CDR3 bases are TGTGCCAGCAGCTTGGGGCAGACAAATTCACCCCTCCACTTT. The encoded protein is CASSLGQTNSPLHF.

V gene TRBV6-5 combines with J gene TRBJ1-1, with D unresolved. CDR3 length: 14 amino acids. The V gene's germline CDR1 is MNHEY and CDR2 SVGAGI. Trimming stripped 8 bases from V and 0 bases from J, with 13 bases between. The CDR3 coding sequence is TGTGCCAGCTCACTGGGGTGGGTGAACACTGAAGCTTTCTTT. Translated, it gives CASSLGWVNTEAFF.

The chain uses TRBV20-1 and TRBJ1-5; D unresolved. The CDR3 contains 12 residues. Germline V gene lookup returns CDR1 DFQATT and CDR2 SNEGSKA (reference sequence). The germline V and J ends were trimmed by 3 bases and 6 bases, with 9 bases remaining between them. The CDR3 region is CSASEGGQPQHF. DNA for the CDR3: TGCAGTGCTAGTGAGGGCGGTCAGCCCCAGCATTTT.

As concerns this clone: This specimen includes other DNA sequences encoding the same CDR3. The chain employs TRBV18 and TRBJ2-5, with D unclear. Germline V CDR1 and CDR2: KGHSH, LQKENI. The CDR3 extends over 11 amino acids. V shed 5 bases and J shed 2 bases, with 3 bases lying between them. CDR3 protein: CASSSQETQYF. The CDR3 DNA sequence: TGTGCCAGCTCATCGCAAGAGACCCAGTACTTC.

In this sample, this clone turned up a few times. Within the sample, other DNA sequences also encode this same CDR3. This chain links TRBV18 with TRBJ2-3; no firm D call. CDR3 length: 12 residues. Germline loops: CDR1 KGHSH, CDR2 LQKENI. The germline V and J ends were trimmed by 3 bases and 0 bases, with 1 base remaining between them. CDR3 amino acids: CASSPSTDTQYF. CDR3 in DNA: TGTGCCAGCTCACCCAGCACAGATACGCAGTATTTT.

J is TRBJ2-1 and V is TRBV12-3 or TRBV12-4; D not resolved. V was shortened by 2 bases and J by 9 bases, with 11 bases between the two germline ends. The length of the CDR3 is 13 residues. The CDR3 DNA reads as TGTGCCAGCAGTTTAATGTTTTGGGTTGAGCAGTTCTTC. Translation gives CASSLMFWVEQFF.

This rearrangement joins TRBV5-6 to TRBJ2-1, with 7 nucleotides matching TRBD1. After removal of 3 bases from V and 6 bases from J, the junction contained 3 bases not matched to a gene. CDR3 length equals 13 residues. Germline V gene data show CDR1 as SGHDT and CDR2 as YYEEEE. The CDR3 nucleotides read TGTGCCAGCAGCTGGGGGACAGTCAATGAGCAGTTCTTC. It is translated as CASSWGTVNEQFF.

The sample holds one count of this clone. This rearrangement joins TRBV3-1 (or the pseudogene TRBV3-2) to TRBJ2-7; possible D gene TRBD1, 5 bases. The germline gives CDR1 LGHDT, CDR2 YNNKEL (reference sequence). This CDR3 contains 15 residues. The ends were cut back, 4 bases at V and 3 bases at J, with 16 bases in the middle. The CDR3 DNA follows: TGTGCCAGCAGCCCACAGGCCCCGGTAGGCTACGAGCAGTACTTC. Its protein product is CASSPQAPVGYEQYF.

The chain links TRBV12-3 or TRBV12-4 to TRBJ1-2, with 7 positions matching TRBD1. The junction had 4 bases not matched to a gene; V was cut back by 6 bases and J by 3 bases. This CDR3 comprises 13 residues. CDR3 in amino acids: CASRPDRHYGYTF. The DNA for the CDR3 is TGTGCCAGCAGGCCGGACAGGCACTATGGCTACACCTTC.

V and J are TRBV2 and TRBJ2-1, with D uncertain. V lost 5 bases, J lost 3 bases, and 5 bases lay in between. Germline V CDR1 and CDR2: SNHLY, FYNNEI. CDR3 length: 12 residues. In nucleotides, the CDR3 is TGTGCCAGCAGTTTGGGCTACAATGAGCAGTTCTTC. This gives the protein CASSLGYNEQFF.

This clone has a single count. V and J are TRBV4-3 and TRBJ1-2; no clear D gene. The CDR3 consists of 13 residues. Germline-derived CDR1 and CDR2 are LGHNA and YSLEER. Trimming removed 0 bases from V and 1 base from J, with 3 bases in between. The CDR3 DNA reads TGCGCCAGCAGCCAAGATCGTAACTATGGCTACACCTTC. Translating gives CASSQDRNYGYTF.